This passage covers 10 T cell receptor beta chains from one sample sequenced in a study of cytomegalovirus exposure and HLA in healthy donors. With 60 Vbeta and 13 Jbeta primers, the PCR was carried out. Sequencing used immunoSEQ multiplex PCR; TCRdb keeps in-frame clones, though not all of them. The repertoire holds over 150,000 clones, roughly 80% seen once, with roughly 7.5% in the top ten. Input material: PBMCs. Receptors originate from a woman younger than 45 in good health and CMV-seropositive.

The chain is built from TRBV11-2 and TRBJ2-1; maybe TRBD2 (6 bases). This CDR3 has 15 residues. The germline V gene has CDR1 SGHAT and CDR2 FQNNGV. The V end was cut by 6 bases, the J end by 4 bases, with 16 bases between. CDR3 DNA: TGTGCCAGCAGTATCTCTAGCGCCTATTACAATGAGCAGTTCTTC. Its translation is CASSISSAYYNEQFF.

The rearrangement uses TRBV25-1 and TRBJ1-4; 7 bases fit TRBD1. The CDR3 is 16 residues long. In germline, CDR1 is MGHDK, CDR2 SYGVNS. With V trimmed by 6 bases and J by 5 bases, 12 bases remained unmatched. CDR3 amino acids: CASSLFAGGENEKLFF. CDR3 coding DNA: TGTGCCAGCAGCCTATTCGCAGGGGGAGAGAATGAAAAACTGTTTTTT.

The CDR3 sequence: CASSQDRTDNSPLHF. CDR3 sequence (DNA): TGTGCCAGCAGCCAAGATCGGACAGACAATTCACCCCTCCACTTT. The chain links TRBV14 to TRBJ1-6, with D maybe TRBD1 (6 bases). This CDR3 spans 15 amino acids. The V gene's germline CDR1 is SGHDN and CDR2 FVKESK. V lost 0 bases, J lost 7 bases, and 10 bases lay in between.

The chain uses TRBV5-4 and TRBJ1-4, with D perhaps TRBD1 (6 bases). Per germline, CDR1 SGHNT and CDR2 YYREEE (reference sequence). Trimming took 4 bases from V and 5 from J, leaving 12 bases between them. The CDR3 covers 14 residues. In DNA form, the CDR3 reads TGTGCCAGCAGCCCTGGGGGGGGCAATGAAAAACTGTTTTTT. This sequence encodes CASSPGGGNEKLFF.

This chain joins TRBV10-2 and TRBJ1-2; D may be TRBD1 (5 bases). V was trimmed by 2 bases and J by 8 bases, leaving 12 bases between them. The CDR3 contains 13 residues. In germline, CDR1 is WSHSY, CDR2 SAAADI. This chain's CDR3 is CASSERAGIGYTF. Here the CDR3 DNA reads TGCGCCAGCAGTGAGAGGGCAGGGATCGGCTACACCTTC.

V usage is TRBV6-1 and J usage is TRBJ1-1; no reliable D call. The length of the CDR3 is 13 residues. V dropped 7 bases and J dropped 3 bases, with 12 bases sitting between them. Germline V gene data show CDR1 as MNHNS and CDR2 as SASEGT. Here the CDR3 DNA reads TGTGCCAGCAAGAAGGAAGAGGACACTGAAGCTTTCTTT. This sequence encodes CASKKEEDTEAFF.

The chain uses TRBV19 and TRBJ1-1, with D perhaps TRBD1 (5 bases). V was clipped by 7 bases and J by 3 bases, with 15 bases between them. The V gene's germline CDR1 is LNHDA and CDR2 SQIVND (reference sequence). CDR3 size: 14 residues. CDR3 bases: TGTGCCAGTAAACCCCTTAACAGGCACACTGAAGCTTTCTTT. Residues: CASKPLNRHTEAFF.

The chain carries TRBV28 and TRBJ1-3; 10 nucleotides align to TRBD1. The CDR3 runs to 18 residues. Germline V CDR1 and CDR2: MDHEN, SYDVKM. V lost 4 bases, J lost 8 bases, and 17 bases stayed unmatched. CDR3 sequence: CASSSPLGTGAASDTIYF. For the CDR3, the DNA is TGTGCCAGCAGTTCCCCACTTGGGACAGGGGCCGCTAGCGACACCATATATTTT.

The chain employs TRBV9 and TRBJ1-6; D is unclear. The CDR3 extends over 13 amino acids. Germline V CDR1 and CDR2: SGDLS, YYNGEE. V lost 0 bases to trimming and J lost 4 bases, with 2 bases between them. CDR3 sequence: CASSVAYNSPLHF. The CDR3 nucleotides are TGTGCCAGCAGCGTAGCTTATAATTCACCCCTCCACTTT.

V gene TRBV6-6 combines with J gene TRBJ1-5, with 9 bases identical to TRBD1. CDR3 length equals 14 residues. The J segment lost 7 bases and the V segment lost 7 bases, leaving 8 bases of the junction unmatched. Germline CDR1 is MNHNY and CDR2 is SVGAGI (reference sequence). The CDR3: CASMGQGSYQPQHF. CDR3 bases: TGTGCCAGCATGGGACAGGGATCATACCAGCCCCAGCATTTT.